This T cell receptor beta chain is drawn from a study of blood T cell repertoires in COVID-19. Background on the study: Some COVID-19 samples were acute and others convalescent; all came from the United States, Italy and Spain. In each case, the material was cDNA or gDNA derived from T cells, B-cell-depleted T cells, or PBMCs.

In the original processing: Scientists estimated how many nucleated cells there were by amplifying reference gene primers. Some clones are missing from TCRdb's copy, which holds only in-frame ones; the method was immunoSEQ multiplex PCR. For V, J and clone size, that table is used; D and trimming come from the DNA. The table records more than 75,000 clones, approximately 86% of them present only once. V was cut by 2 bases and J by 6 bases, with 14 bases left in between. Germline V gene data show CDR1 as SGHTA and CDR2 as FQGNSA. The CDR3 spans 14 residues. This rearrangement joins TRBV7-2 to TRBJ2-7, with D unresolved. Sequencing input: peripheral blood. The origin of this receptor is a woman older than 75 with acute or convalescent COVID-19. CDR3 region: CASSLSDLKGEQYF. The DNA for the CDR3 is TGTGCCAGCAGCTTATCAGACTTAAAAGGCGAGCAGTACTTC.